The next 11 T cell receptor beta chains were all read from a single sample in a study of blood T cell repertoires in COVID-19. Generated by immunoSEQ multiplex PCR, the TCRdb table keeps only in-frame clones and is missing some. The repertoire holds roughly 300,000 clones, with approximately 87% as singletons. The specimen sequenced was peripheral blood. Receptors originate from a woman aged 30 to 39 with COVID-19, enrolled during active disease.

CDR3 sequence: CASSLGQGPTGELFF. The CDR3 bases are TGCGCCAGCAGCTTGGGACAGGGTCCCACCGGGGAGCTGTTTTTT. V and J are TRBV5-1 and TRBJ2-2; the match to TRBD1 covers 7 bases. From germline, CDR1 is SGHRS and CDR2 YFSETQ. Trimming at V came to 0 bases and at J to 4 bases, leaving 3 bases not matched to a gene. The CDR3 runs 15 residues.

The V call is TRBV28, the J call TRBJ2-5, with TRBD2 as a possible D gene (5 bases). Trimming removed 1 base at V and 5 bases at J, with 17 bases between. Germline CDR1 MDHEN, CDR2 SYDVKM. The CDR3 runs to 16 residues. For the CDR3, the DNA is TGTGCCAGCAGTTTATACGGCGGGCCGGGAACGGAGACCCAGTACTTC. It encodes CASSLYGGPGTETQYF.

The V gene is TRBV27, the J gene TRBJ2-1, with 9 nucleotides matching TRBD1. The germline gives CDR1 MNHEY, CDR2 SMNVEV (reference sequence). The CDR3 runs to 15 residues. V dropped 2 bases and J dropped 7; count of bases not matched to a gene: 6. CDR3 loop: CASSLEGQGGNEQFF. The CDR3 bases are TGTGCCAGCAGTTTAGAGGGACAGGGCGGAAATGAGCAGTTCTTC.

The J gene is TRBJ1-2, the V gene TRBV4-1, with 7 bases identical to TRBD1. Germline assignment: CDR1 MGHRA and CDR2 YSYEKL. V lost 1 base to trimming and J lost 3 bases; unmatched junction nucleotides: 2. The CDR3 sequence is 14 residues long. The CDR3 here is CASSQAGTDYGYTF. The CDR3 DNA reads TGCGCCAGCAGCCAAGCCGGGACAGACTATGGCTACACCTTC.

The chain has TRBV27 and TRBJ2-7; D is undetermined. Trimming took 3 bases from V and 5 from J, leaving 5 bases between them. Germline V gene lookup returns CDR1 MNHEY and CDR2 SMNVEV (reference sequence). CDR3 size: 11 residues. The CDR3 region has the DNA TGTGCCAGCAGTTTCCGGGACGAGCAGTACTTC. This gives the protein CASSFRDEQYF.

The CDR3 is CASSFGWATEAFF. DNA for the CDR3: TGTGCCAGCAGCTTTGGATGGGCCACTGAAGCTTTCTTT. This chain uses TRBV7-2 with TRBJ1-1, with D unclear. Trimming took off 3 bases at V and 4 bases at J, with 9 bases between the two ends. The CDR3 spans 13 residues. In germline, CDR1 is SGHTA, CDR2 FQGNSA.

The chain is built from TRBV30 and TRBJ2-3; weak D call: TRBD2 (5 bases). The germline V and J ends were trimmed by 2 bases and 2 bases, with 20 bases remaining between them. Germline V gene lookup returns CDR1 GTSNPN and CDR2 SVGIG (reference sequence). The CDR3 has 17 residues. The CDR3 reads CAWSPDLGLPITDTQYF. The DNA for the CDR3 is TGTGCCTGGAGTCCGGACCTCGGACTTCCCATCACAGATACGCAGTATTTT. Full variable domain (rest looked up from reference TRBV30 and TRBJ2-3): SQTIHQWPATLVQPVGSPLSLECTVEGTSNPNLYWYRQAAGRGLQLLFYSVGIGQISSEVPQNLSASRPQDRQFILSSKKLLLSDSGFYLCAWSPDLGLPITDTQYFGPGTRLTVL.

The chain is built from TRBV28 and TRBJ2-7, with D perhaps TRBD1 (5 bases). Deletions cut 6 bases from V and 7 bases from J, with 16 bases between. The germline V gene has CDR1 MDHEN and CDR2 SYDVKM. CDR3 length equals 13 residues. Written as DNA, the CDR3 is TGTGCCAGCAGCCGCCAGACAGCTTTTGAGCAGTACTTC. The encoded protein is CASSRQTAFEQYF.

This chain connects TRBV4-1 to TRBJ1-1, with unresolved D. The CDR3 has 12 residues. Germline V gene data show CDR1 as MGHRA and CDR2 as YSYEKL. The V end lost 8 bases, the J end lost 6 bases, and 13 bases lay between the germline ends. The CDR3 protein is CASGEGRSEAFF. For the CDR3, the DNA is TGCGCCAGCGGGGAGGGTAGGTCTGAAGCTTTCTTT.

V gene TRBV5-1 combines with J gene TRBJ1-2; 7 nucleotides line up with TRBD1. The CDR3 is made up of 14 amino acids. In germline, CDR1 is SGHRS, CDR2 YFSETQ. V shed 2 bases and J 5 bases; nucleotides not matched to a gene: 6. The CDR3 sequence is CASSFEGALYGYTF. The CDR3 bases are TGCGCCAGCAGCTTTGAGGGGGCGCTTTATGGCTACACCTTC. Drawing the rest from reference TRBV5-1 and TRBJ1-2, the complete variable domain is KAGVTQTPRYLIKTRGQQVTLSCSPISGHRSVSWYQQTPGQGLQFLFEYFSETQRNKGNFPGRFSGRQFSNSRSEMNVSTLELGDSALYLCASSFEGALYGYTFGSGTRLTVV.

This clone occurred a few times. The chain joins TRBV5-1 to TRBJ2-1; 8 nucleotides align to TRBD1. V shed 3 bases, J shed 1 base, and the junction held 3 bases outside the gene matches. Germline loops: CDR1 SGHRS, CDR2 YFSETQ. CDR3 length equals 15 residues. CDR3 DNA sequence: TGCGCCAGCAGCTCCGGACAGGGTTCCTACAATGAGCAGTTCTTC. Encoded protein: CASSSGQGSYNEQFF.